A single sample is the source of the 30 T cell receptor beta chains below, sequenced in a study of blood T cells in healthy people across ages. Next came a second PCR, run for about 7 to 12 cycles, which used a sample-barcoded 5' primer along with a J-beta primer mix. TCRdb used MiXCR to reprocess the 5' RACE reads, holding one entry per CDR3 protein. The sample consists of roughly 1,800,000 distinct CDR3 sequences, about 50% of them appearing once. Sequencing input: blood. These receptors were taken from a woman aged 40 to 50 in good health.

The chain couples TRBV20-1 to TRBJ1-1; 8 bases line up with TRBD1. The V segment lost 3 bases and the J segment 5 bases; nucleotides outside the gene matches: 5. CDR1 DFQATT and CDR2 SNEGSKA come from the germline V gene (reference sequence). The CDR3 spans 13 residues. The CDR3 protein is CSARDRVRTEAFF. CDR3 sequence (DNA): TGCAGTGCTAGGGACAGGGTAAGGACTGAAGCTTTCTTT.

This clonotype was observed a few times. The chain carries TRBV6-5 and TRBJ2-4; TRBD1 matches 10 bases. The J call may be faulty, since TRBJ2-7 better matches the DNA end. Looked up from germline, CDR1 is MNHEY and CDR2 is SVGAGI. The CDR3 has 14 amino acids. The CDR3 region is CASRNPGQGNEQYF. Here the CDR3 DNA reads TGTGCCAGCAGAAATCCGGGACAGGGGAACGAGCAGTACTTC.

There are a few counts of this clonotype. J is TRBJ2-3 and V is TRBV5-1, with D tentatively TRBD1 or TRBD2 (5 bases each). Germline lookup yields CDR1 SGHRS and CDR2 YFSETQ. The CDR3 has 14 residues. V lost 0 bases and J 4 bases, leaving 9 bases between the germline ends. CDR3 region: CASSLGGVADTQYF. Written as DNA, the CDR3 is TGCGCCAGCAGCTTGGGAGGGGTCGCAGATACGCAGTATTTT.

This chain connects TRBV9 to TRBJ2-1; 7 nucleotides agree with TRBD2. The CDR3 spans 15 residues. Germline V gene sequence: CDR1 SGDLS, CDR2 YYNGEE. J was trimmed by 7 bases and V by 0 bases; bases with no gene match: 7. CDR3 nucleotide sequence: TGTGCCAGCAGCGTAGACGCGGGGGAGGGGAATGAGCAGTTCTTC. Protein sequence: CASSVDAGEGNEQFF.

The chain is built from TRBV6-2 or TRBV6-3 and TRBJ2-5; D is unresolved. The J call may be faulty, since TRBJ2-7 better matches the DNA end. The germline V gene encodes CDR1 MNHEY and CDR2 SVGEGT. This CDR3 has 14 amino acids. CDR3 residues: CASSQPTRLGEQYF. The CDR3 DNA reads as TGTGCCAGCAGCCAACCTACAAGGCTAGGCGAGCAGTACTTC.

The J gene is TRBJ2-3, the V gene TRBV6-5; D not certain. The CDR3 is made up of 16 amino acids. Trimming took 2 bases from V and 2 from J, leaving 14 bases between them. CDR1 MNHEY and CDR2 SVGAGI come from the germline V gene. CDR3 coding DNA: TGTGCCAGCAGTTACAGGCTACCCCTGGCCACAGATACGCAGTATTTT. Its protein product is CASSYRLPLATDTQYF.

As to this clonotype: At one of its ends the junction is not consistent with the germline gene, which may arise from a read error. Written as DNA, the CDR3 is TGCGCCAGCAGCTCGAGGGGCAAACAGGGGGCGCCGAGGGTGGAGACCCAGTACTTC. This translates into CASSSRGKQGAPRVETQYF. V is TRBV7-9 and J is TRBJ2-5; 9 bases match TRBD1. CDR1 and CDR2 from the germline V gene are SEHNR and FQNEAQ (reference sequence). CDR3 size: 19 residues.

Only a few counts were recorded for this clonotype. The V and J genes are TRBV28 and TRBJ1-2, with unresolved D. This CDR3 has 14 amino acids. V lost 3 bases to trimming and J lost 8 bases, with 16 bases between them. CDR1 is MDHEN, CDR2 SYDVKM, per germline. For the CDR3, the DNA is TGTGCCAGCAGTTTCGTCGTGGCGTCGACCGGCTACACCTTC. As protein: CASSFVVASTGYTF.

The table lists this clonotype with a few counts. The CDR3 sequence: CASSLSKWETQYF. CDR3 sequence (DNA): TGTGCCAGCAGTTTATCGAAGTGGGAGACCCAGTACTTC. The rearrangement uses TRBV27 and TRBJ2-5; D gene uncertain. This CDR3 is 13 amino acids long. V lost 0 bases to trimming and J lost 5 bases, with 7 bases between them. CDR1 and CDR2 from the germline V gene are MNHEY and SMNVEV (reference sequence).

This chain connects TRBV20-1 to TRBJ2-3; D may be TRBD1 (6 bases). The germline V gene has CDR1 DFQATT and CDR2 SNEGSKA (reference sequence). The CDR3 extends over 13 amino acids. V lost 3 bases to trimming and J lost 10 bases, with 17 bases between them. This CDR3 reads CSARHTGKEAQYF. CDR3 sequence (DNA): TGCAGTGCTAGGCATACAGGGAAAGAGGCGCAGTATTTT.

The sample holds a few counts of this clonotype. V usage is TRBV25-1 and J usage is TRBJ2-1; no clear D. Per the germline V gene, CDR1 is MGHDK and CDR2 is SYGVNS. This CDR3 has 11 residues. The germline V and J ends were trimmed by 1 base and 8 bases, with 3 bases remaining between them. CDR3 sequence (DNA): TGTGCCAGCAGTGAATTCGATGAGCAGTTCTTC. Translation: CASSEFDEQFF.

In nucleotides, the CDR3 is TGCAGTGCTCTAGCGGGGAGTTCGTTGGATACGCAGTATTTT. Translation: CSALAGSSLDTQYF. The chain has TRBV20-1 and TRBJ2-3; 9 nucleotides agree with TRBD2. Germline V gene sequence: CDR1 DFQATT, CDR2 SNEGSKA (reference sequence). The CDR3 is 14 residues long. Unmatched junction bases numbered 9, after V lost 5 bases and J lost 6 bases.

The chain combines TRBV12-3 or TRBV12-4 with TRBJ1-4; D not resolved. CDR3 length: 12 residues. With 3 bases removed from V and 10 bases from J, the gap between germline ends came to 9 bases. CDR3 nucleotides: TGTGCCAGCAGTTTGTTGAGGACAAAACTGTTTTTT. As protein: CASSLLRTKLFF.

The chain is built from TRBV30 and TRBJ2-7; D call uncertain. The CDR3 contains 13 residues. V lost 0 bases to trimming and J lost 5 bases, with 11 bases between them. The V gene's germline CDR1 is GTSNPN and CDR2 SVGIG (reference sequence). The CDR3 coding sequence is TGTGCCTGGAGTGTAGGAGAAGTACACGAGCAGTACTTC. Protein product: CAWSVGEVHEQYF. The entire variable domain, with the rest obtained from reference TRBV30 and TRBJ2-7, is as follows: SQTIHQWPATLVQPVGSPLSLECTVEGTSNPNLYWYRQAAGRGLQLLFYSVGIGQISSEVPQNLSASRPQDRQFILSSKKLLLSDSGFYLCAWSVGEVHEQYFGPGTRLTVT.

The chain joins TRBV14 to TRBJ1-2; a weak D match, TRBD1 (5 bases). The V end was cut by 2 bases, the J end by 7 bases, with 20 bases between. The CDR3 is made up of 16 amino acids. CDR1 is SGHDN, CDR2 FVKESK, per germline. The CDR3 here is CASSQTTTNLGAGYTF. In nucleotides, the CDR3 is TGTGCCAGCAGCCAAACAACAACGAATCTTGGGGCTGGCTACACCTTC.

Concerning this clonotype itself: Since a much larger clone is just one base distant, this may be a read error. The chain recombines TRBV7-2 with TRBJ2-7; the D gene could be TRBD1 or TRBD2 (5 bases each). Germline V lookup: CDR1 SGHTA, CDR2 FQGNSA. The CDR3 has 14 residues. The CDR3 DNA reads TGTGCCAGCAGCCCTGGACTGGGGCACTACGGGCAGTACTTC. Translating it yields CASSPGLGHYGQYF.

The chain carries TRBV5-6 and TRBJ2-5; 7 positions agree with TRBD1. Trimming cost V 6 bases and J 3 bases; bases outside gene matches: 14. CDR1 is SGHDT, CDR2 YYEEEE, per germline. The CDR3 has 16 residues. This CDR3 reads CASTSTIDRAEETQYF. In nucleotides, the CDR3 is TGTGCCAGCACCTCAACCATCGACAGGGCAGAAGAGACCCAGTACTTC. The variable domain in full, with the rest retrieved from reference TRBV5-6 and TRBJ2-5, is DAGVTQSPTHLIKTRGQQVTLRCSPKSGHDTVSWYQQALGQGPQFIFQYYEEEERQRGNFPDRFSGHQFPNYSSELNVNALLLGDSALYLCASTSTIDRAEETQYFGPGTRLLVL.

On this clonotype itself: The junction does not match germline at one end; this may be a read error. The chain uses TRBV10-2 and TRBJ2-7; D is possibly TRBD1 (5 bases). The CDR3 has 16 amino acids. From germline, CDR1 is WSHSY and CDR2 SAAADI. CDR3 DNA: TGCGCCAGCAGTGAATCACGACCCGACAGCTCCCACGAGCAGTACTTC. Protein: CASSESRPDSSHEQYF.

The chain has TRBV27 and TRBJ2-7; TRBD1 matches 7 bases. The CDR3 totals 15 residues. J gave up 2 bases and V 2 bases, and 6 bases lay outside the gene matches. Germline V lookup: CDR1 MNHEY, CDR2 SMNVEV (reference sequence). CDR3 DNA sequence: TGTGCCAGCAGTTTAAAAGGGGGCAGCCCCTACGAGCAGTACTTC. Translated: CASSLKGGSPYEQYF.

The rearrangement uses TRBV28 and TRBJ2-7; TRBD1 matches at 12 bases. Trimming took 5 bases from V and 7 from J; bases not matched to a gene: 18. Germline assignment: CDR1 MDHEN and CDR2 SYDVKM. CDR3 length: 18 amino acids. The CDR3, as DNA: TGTGCCAGCAGTCCCTCTCCGGGACAGGGGGCTCCTACGGGGGAGCAGTACTTC. Translated: CASSPSPGQGAPTGEQYF.

The chain uses TRBV4-1 and TRBJ1-2; 7 bases are a match to TRBD1. This CDR3 has 14 residues. Germline-derived CDR1 and CDR2 are MGHRA and YSYEKL. V shed 4 bases, J shed 4 bases, and the junction held 6 bases outside the gene matches. The CDR3 DNA is TGCGCCAGCAGCCCTCCGGGACAGCTCTATGGCTACACCTTC. This encodes CASSPPGQLYGYTF.

The chain has TRBV20-1 and TRBJ2-7, with 7 bases identical to TRBD1. The DNA end lines up better with TRBJ2-4; the J call may be wrong. The CDR3 contains 19 residues. Germline assignment: CDR1 DFQATT and CDR2 SNEGSKA (reference sequence). As DNA, the CDR3 is TGCAGTGCTAGTGCGCCGGGACAGTCGGAGCTGGGGGCCAAAAACATTCAGTACTTC. This gives the protein CSASAPGQSELGAKNIQYF.

The chain links TRBV10-3 to TRBJ2-3; D perhaps matches TRBD1 (7 bases). With 10 bases removed from V and 3 bases from J, the gap between germline ends came to 14 bases. CDR1 ENHRY and CDR2 SYGVKD come from the germline V gene. CDR3 size: 13 residues. Here the CDR3 DNA reads TGTGCCAGGGGGGACAGAGTAACAGATACGCAGTATTTT. Protein: CARGDRVTDTQYF.

J is TRBJ2-5 and V is TRBV27, with D tentatively TRBD2 (6 bases). Germline V lookup: CDR1 MNHEY, CDR2 SMNVEV (reference sequence). The V and J ends lost 7 bases and 2 bases respectively, with 14 bases between them. The CDR3 consists of 14 residues. CDR3 loop: CASKNPGTQETQYF. As DNA, the CDR3 is TGTGCCAGCAAAAACCCCGGGACTCAAGAGACCCAGTACTTC.

The chain uses TRBV11-1 and TRBJ2-7, with D possibly matching TRBD2 (5 bases). The CDR3 has 13 residues. With 5 bases removed from V and 6 bases from J, the gap between germline ends came to 14 bases. The germline V gene encodes CDR1 SGHAT and CDR2 FQDESV (reference sequence). CDR3 nucleotide sequence: TGTGCCAGCAGCCCAGGACTGACCTGCGAGCAGTACTTC. Residues: CASSPGLTCEQYF. The entire variable domain, with the rest obtained from reference TRBV11-1 and TRBJ2-7, is as follows: EAEVAQSPRYKITEKSQAVAFWCDPISGHATLYWYRQILGQGPELLVQFQDESVVDDSQLPKDRFSAERLKGVDSTLKIQPAELGDSAMYLCASSPGLTCEQYFGPGTRLTVT.

This clonotype was found a few times. The J gene is TRBJ1-2, the V gene TRBV28; TRBD1 agrees at 7 bases. Germline assignment: CDR1 MDHEN and CDR2 SYDVKM. The J segment lost 8 bases and the V segment lost 11 bases, leaving 17 bases of the junction unmatched. The CDR3 has 14 residues. The CDR3 DNA sequence: TGTGCCGGCACGGCTCGCGACAGGGCTCGGGGCTACACCTTC. Its protein product is CAGTARDRARGYTF.

The gene calls are TRBV12-3 or TRBV12-4 and TRBJ1-1, with 7 bases that match TRBD1. The CDR3 has 17 residues. The J segment lost 4 bases and the V segment lost 0 bases, leaving 11 bases of the junction unmatched. CDR3 sequence reads: CASSLAQGQLLGTEAFF. Here the CDR3 DNA reads TGTGCCAGCAGTTTAGCGCAGGGACAGCTTTTGGGCACTGAAGCTTTCTTT.

CDR3 residues: CASSSTTGYRGGEQFF. The CDR3 DNA sequence: TGTGCCAGCAGCTCCACTACCGGATACCGGGGAGGTGAGCAGTTCTTC. V and J are TRBV7-3 and TRBJ2-1, with D possibly TRBD2 on 6 matching bases. V was cut by 4 bases and J by 9 bases, with 22 bases left in between. CDR1 is SGHTA and CDR2 is FQGTGA in the germline V gene. The CDR3 length is 16 residues.

The chain couples TRBV28 to TRBJ1-1; possibly TRBD1 for D (6 bases). The germline CDR1 and CDR2 sequences are MDHEN and SYDVKM. This CDR3 comprises 14 residues. V was clipped by 4 bases and J by 5 bases, with 14 bases between them. The CDR3 DNA reads as TGTGCCAGCAGTTCTGCAGGGGCAAGGACTGAAGCTTTCTTT. Protein: CASSSAGARTEAFF.

The sample holds a few counts of this clonotype. V gene TRBV20-1 combines with J gene TRBJ2-7, with 10 nucleotides matching TRBD2. The J call may be in error: the DNA end matches TRBJ2-5 better. Germline V gives CDR1 DFQATT, CDR2 SNEGSKA (reference sequence). The CDR3 is 14 amino acids. The CDR3 protein is CSASELAGKETQYF. The CDR3 DNA reads as TGCAGTGCTAGCGAACTAGCGGGGAAGGAGACCCAGTACTTC.